Below are 27 T cell receptor beta chains sequenced from a single sample in a study of response to subunit inactivated influenza vaccine. TCRdb reprocessed the RT-PCR reads with MiXCR, giving one entry per CDR3 protein. The profile shows some 500,000 distinct CDR3 sequences, 13% of them singletons. The sample here was PBMCs from blood, taken about 6 weeks after vaccination. These receptors were collected from a man aged 45-60 years who received an inactivated influenza vaccine.

The rearrangement joins TRBV10-2 to TRBJ2-7; D is uncertain. The ends were cut back, 3 bases at V and 6 bases at J, with 9 bases in the middle. The CDR3 sequence is 12 residues long. Per germline, CDR1 WSHSY and CDR2 SAAADI. DNA of the CDR3: TGCGCCAGCAGTGATCTCTCAGGCGAGCAGTACTTC. Its protein product is CASSDLSGEQYF.

The sample holds many counts of this clonotype. The chain recombines TRBV12-3 or TRBV12-4 with TRBJ1-4; maybe TRBD1 (5 bases). This CDR3 spans 14 amino acids. The V gene lost 6 bases and the J gene lost 7 bases, with 15 bases spanning the gap. The CDR3 is CASSPDSLGEKLFF. CDR3 nucleotides: TGTGCCAGCAGCCCTGACAGCTTGGGTGAAAAACTGTTTTTT.

This clonotype was counted many times. The CDR3 loop is CASSIGTVNEQFF. The CDR3 DNA sequence: TGTGCCAGCAGCATCGGGACAGTCAATGAGCAGTTCTTC. V is TRBV5-5 and J is TRBJ2-1; 7 bases map to TRBD1. V trimming: 4 bases; J trimming: 6 bases; junction bases outside the gene matches: 4. This CDR3 spans 13 amino acids. CDR1 SGHKS and CDR2 YYEKEE come from the germline V gene (reference sequence).

Ten or more counts support this clonotype. Here the CDR3 reads CASSYERGSYNEQFF. The DNA of the CDR3 is TGTGCCAGCAGTTACGAAAGGGGCTCCTACAATGAGCAGTTCTTC. The chain combines TRBV6-2 or TRBV6-3 with TRBJ2-1; D perhaps matches TRBD1 (5 bases). The V gene's germline CDR1 is MNHEY and CDR2 SVGEGT. V was shortened by 2 bases and J by 0 bases, with 8 bases between the two germline ends. There are 15 residues in the CDR3.

In its sample, this clonotype was seen a few times. The chain has TRBV29-1 and TRBJ2-7, with D possibly matching TRBD2 (6 bases). V lost 4 bases to trimming and J lost 3 bases, with 10 bases between them. Germline-derived CDR1 and CDR2 are SQVTM and ANQGSEA. CDR3 length: 12 residues. Written as DNA, the CDR3 is TGCAGCGTTGGGGGGGAGAGCTACGAGCAGTACTTC. This sequence encodes CSVGGESYEQYF.

In this sample, this clonotype turned up a few times. The chain joins TRBV12-3 or TRBV12-4 to TRBJ1-2; tentatively, D is TRBD1 (5 bases). The CDR3 runs 15 residues. V was pared by 1 base and J by 5 bases, with 14 bases between. The CDR3 coding sequence is TGTGCCAGCAGTTTAGTATCCAGGGCTACTTATGGCTACACCTTC. Translation: CASSLVSRATYGYTF.

This clonotype was counted between two and nine times. The chain links TRBV10-3 to TRBJ2-5; TRBD1 or TRBD2 may be the D gene (5 bases each). The germline gives CDR1 ENHRY, CDR2 SYGVKD. The CDR3 is 15 amino acids. V was trimmed by 4 bases and J by 5 bases, leaving 17 bases between them. The CDR3 DNA reads as TGTGCCATCAGTGCAGAGCCCGGGGCAGGGGAGACCCAGTACTTC. Translated: CAISAEPGAGETQYF.

This clonotype was counted between two and nine times. The chain recombines TRBV3-1 with TRBJ2-7; possibly TRBD1 for D (5 bases). V was trimmed by 2 bases and J by 5 bases, leaving 13 bases between them. The germline CDR1 and CDR2 sequences are LGHDT and YNNKEL (reference sequence). This CDR3 spans 14 amino acids. The CDR3 nucleotides read TGTGCCAGCAGCCAAATCCAGGGTGCCCACGAGCAGTACTTC. It translates to CASSQIQGAHEQYF.

This clonotype has just a few counts. The V call is TRBV5-1, the J call TRBJ2-1; D is tentatively TRBD1 or TRBD2 (5 bases each). Trimming removed 3 bases at V and 9 bases at J, with 19 bases between. Germline V gene lookup returns CDR1 SGHRS and CDR2 YFSETQ. This CDR3 comprises 15 residues. The CDR3 DNA is TGCGCCAGCAGCTCCCAGAATGGTGGGACGGCTGAGCAGTTCTTC. Its translation is CASSSQNGGTAEQFF. Drawing the rest from reference TRBV5-1 and TRBJ2-1, the complete variable domain is KAGVTQTPRYLIKTRGQQVTLSCSPISGHRSVSWYQQTPGQGLQFLFEYFSETQRNKGNFPGRFSGRQFSNSRSEMNVSTLELGDSALYLCASSSQNGGTAEQFFGPGTRLTVL.

This clonotype was counted only a few times. This rearrangement joins TRBV7-2 to TRBJ2-2, with a weak D call TRBD2 (6 bases). The V gene's germline CDR1 is SGHTA and CDR2 FQGNSA. Trimming left V 8 bases short and J 4 bases short, with 14 bases between. CDR3 length: 14 residues. The CDR3 protein is CASGLLAVTGELFF. CDR3 sequence (DNA): TGTGCCAGCGGCCTACTAGCAGTCACCGGGGAGCTGTTTTTT.

This clonotype was counted many times. The CDR3 DNA follows: TGTGCCAGCAGTGTCGGGGAGCAGTTCTTC. It codes for CASSVGEQFF. V usage is TRBV2 and J usage is TRBJ2-1; D remains unclear. CDR1 and CDR2 from the germline V gene are SNHLY and FYNNEI. V was clipped by 4 bases and J by 10 bases, with 5 bases between them. This CDR3 contains 10 residues.

The chain couples TRBV7-9 to TRBJ2-7; D is undetermined. CDR3 length: 11 amino acids. V lost 2 bases and J lost 7, with 6 bases in between. Germline-derived CDR1 and CDR2 are SEHNR and FQNEAQ (reference sequence). DNA of the CDR3: TGTGCCAGCAGCTTAATGGGGGAGCAGTACTTC. It yields the protein CASSLMGEQYF. The variable domain in full, with the rest retrieved from reference TRBV7-9 and TRBJ2-7, is DTGVSQNPRHKITKRGQNVTFRCDPISEHNRLYWYRQTLGQGPEFLTYFQNEAQLEKSRLLSDRFSAERPKGSFSTLEIQRTEQGDSAMYLCASSLMGEQYFGPGTRLTVT.

This rearrangement joins TRBV20-1 to TRBJ1-5; tentative D call: TRBD1 (5 bases). From germline, CDR1 is DFQATT and CDR2 SNEGSKA (reference sequence). CDR3 length: 13 residues. V was trimmed by 0 bases and J by 6 bases, leaving 9 bases between them. CDR3: CSAREPGFQPQHF. CDR3 in DNA: TGCAGTGCTAGAGAACCAGGGTTTCAGCCCCAGCATTTT.

The genes are TRBV7-2 and TRBJ2-7, with 12 bases that match TRBD1. Germline V lookup: CDR1 SGHTA, CDR2 FQGNSA. V shed 6 bases and J 6 bases; nucleotides not matched to a gene: 3. CDR3 length equals 13 residues. CDR3 bases: TGTGCCAGCAGTTGGGACAGGGGGCTCGAGCAGTACTTC. It codes for CASSWDRGLEQYF.

In this sample, this clonotype turned up many times. V and J are TRBV18 and TRBJ2-7; D call uncertain. The CDR3 is made up of 12 amino acids. Trimming shortened V by 3 bases and J by 3 bases, and 6 bases separated the two germline ends. Germline V lookup: CDR1 KGHSH, CDR2 LQKENI. The chain's CDR3 is CASSPENYEQYF. CDR3 sequence (DNA): TGTGCCAGCTCACCGGAGAACTACGAGCAGTACTTC.

The chain has TRBV20-1 and TRBJ2-5; TRBD1 matches 7 bases. Germline V gives CDR1 DFQATT, CDR2 SNEGSKA (reference sequence). The CDR3 length is 15 residues. V lost 3 bases and J lost 11; bases outside the gene matches: 18. CDR3: CSAREDRRLQGDQYF. The CDR3 coding sequence is TGCAGTGCTAGGGAGGACAGGCGTCTCCAGGGGGATCAGTACTTC.

The V gene is TRBV18, the J gene TRBJ1-5, with D perhaps matching TRBD1 (5 bases). The germline V gene has CDR1 KGHSH and CDR2 LQKENI. This CDR3 contains 16 residues. Deletions cut 0 bases from V and 0 bases from J, with 9 bases between. The CDR3 DNA reads TGTGCCAGCTCACCACCAGGGGTGACTAGCAATCAGCCCCAGCATTTT. This gives the protein CASSPPGVTSNQPQHF.

This clonotype has just a few counts. The chain has TRBV29-1 and TRBJ1-2, with D possibly TRBD1 on 6 matching bases. The CDR3 covers 14 residues. V was pared by 6 bases and J by 0 bases, with 14 bases between. Germline CDR1 is SQVTM and CDR2 is ANQGSEA. The CDR3 DNA is TGCAGCGTCGGGGCGGACAGAACTAACTATGGCTACACCTTC. It is translated as CSVGADRTNYGYTF. The complete variable domain, with remaining parts taken from reference TRBV29-1 and TRBJ1-2, reads SAVISQKPSRDICQRGTSLTIQCQVDSQVTMMFWYRQQPGQSLTLIATANQGSEATYESGFVIDKFPISRPNLTFSTLTVSNMSPEDSSIYLCSVGADRTNYGYTFGSGTRLTVV.

The chain uses TRBV20-1 and TRBJ2-1, with D perhaps being TRBD1 or TRBD2 (6 bases each). The CDR3 is 15 residues long. V gave up 6 bases and J gave up 3 bases, with 18 bases separating them. Germline V gene data show CDR1 as DFQATT and CDR2 as SNEGSKA (reference sequence). CDR3 in DNA: TGCAGTGCCAACCCGTGGGGGGCAGGCTACAATGAGCAGTTCTTC. This translates into CSANPWGAGYNEQFF.

The chain has TRBV4-3 and TRBJ1-3; D ambiguous. V lost 8 bases, J lost 3 bases, and 8 bases lay in between. CDR3 length: 12 residues. Germline CDR1 is LGHNA and CDR2 is YSLEER. The CDR3 spells CASRDIGNTIYF. As DNA, the CDR3 is TGCGCCAGCCGTGACATTGGAAACACCATATATTTT.

This clonotype was observed at least ten times. The genes are TRBV5-5 and TRBJ1-5; D perhaps matches TRBD1 (6 bases). V dropped 1 base and J dropped 6 bases, with 11 bases sitting between them. There are 14 residues in the CDR3. Looked up from germline, CDR1 is SGHKS and CDR2 is YYEKEE (reference sequence). As DNA, the CDR3 is TGTGCCAGCAGCTTGATGGGGGGCACTCAGCCCCAGCATTTT. Translating gives CASSLMGGTQPQHF.

The rearrangement uses TRBV19 and TRBJ1-5; D call uncertain. Trimming pared 2 bases from V and 5 bases from J, leaving 10 bases between. Per the germline V gene, CDR1 is LNHDA and CDR2 is SQIVND (reference sequence). The CDR3 totals 14 residues. CDR3 sequence (DNA): TGTGCCAGTAGTATATTTTCTGGGGATCAGCCCCAGCATTTT. Amino acid sequence: CASSIFSGDQPQHF. The full variable domain, in which reference TRBV19 and TRBJ1-5 provide the parts outside the CDR3, is DGGITQSPKYLFRKEGQNVTLSCEQNLNHDAMYWYRQDPGQGLRLIYYSQIVNDFQKGDIAEGYSVSREKKESFPLTVTSAQKNPTAFYLCASSIFSGDQPQHFGDGTRLSIL.

This clonotype was seen more than once but under ten times. The genes are TRBV7-9 and TRBJ1-2; D not certain. Trimming left V 5 bases short and J 3 bases short, with 10 bases between. CDR3 length equals 13 residues. Germline lookup yields CDR1 SEHNR and CDR2 FQNEAQ (reference sequence). The CDR3 region has the DNA TGTGCCAGCAGCCACGCGGATTACTATGGCTACACCTTC. Residues: CASSHADYYGYTF.

This clonotype was counted at least ten times. The chain carries TRBV12-3 or TRBV12-4 and TRBJ2-2, with D possibly being TRBD1 or TRBD2 (5 bases each). The CDR3 has 14 amino acids. Trimming took off 6 bases at V and 1 base at J, with 9 bases between the two ends. CDR3 coding DNA: TGTGCCAGCAGCTTTGGGGGGAACACCGGGGAGCTGTTTTTT. The encoded protein is CASSFGGNTGELFF.

The rearrangement joins TRBV28 to TRBJ2-1; D may be TRBD1 or TRBD2 (5 bases each). Germline CDR1 MDHEN, CDR2 SYDVKM. This CDR3 region has 17 residues. Trimming removed 5 bases from V and 9 bases from J, with 26 bases in between. The CDR3: CASSDTGPAKGFGEQFF. The CDR3 nucleotides are TGTGCCAGCAGTGACACGGGGCCCGCGAAAGGGTTTGGTGAGCAGTTCTTC.

In its sample, this clonotype was seen a few times. V and J are TRBV30 and TRBJ2-5; tentative D call: TRBD1 (6 bases). V lost 2 bases and J lost 9, with 19 bases in between. Germline assignment: CDR1 GTSNPN and CDR2 SVGIG (reference sequence). The CDR3 covers 14 residues. In DNA, the CDR3 is TGTGCCTGGAGTCTTCAGGGGAACCCGGTGTCCCAGTACTTC. Translating gives CAWSLQGNPVSQYF.

This clonotype was detected only a few times. This chain joins TRBV5-6 and TRBJ2-2; no reliable D call. V gave up 2 bases and J gave up 1 base, with 9 bases separating them. Germline loops: CDR1 SGHDT, CDR2 YYEEEE. This CDR3 comprises 15 residues. The CDR3 sequence is CASSLNGWNTGELFF. The DNA for the CDR3 is TGTGCCAGCAGCTTAAACGGGTGGAACACCGGGGAGCTGTTTTTT.